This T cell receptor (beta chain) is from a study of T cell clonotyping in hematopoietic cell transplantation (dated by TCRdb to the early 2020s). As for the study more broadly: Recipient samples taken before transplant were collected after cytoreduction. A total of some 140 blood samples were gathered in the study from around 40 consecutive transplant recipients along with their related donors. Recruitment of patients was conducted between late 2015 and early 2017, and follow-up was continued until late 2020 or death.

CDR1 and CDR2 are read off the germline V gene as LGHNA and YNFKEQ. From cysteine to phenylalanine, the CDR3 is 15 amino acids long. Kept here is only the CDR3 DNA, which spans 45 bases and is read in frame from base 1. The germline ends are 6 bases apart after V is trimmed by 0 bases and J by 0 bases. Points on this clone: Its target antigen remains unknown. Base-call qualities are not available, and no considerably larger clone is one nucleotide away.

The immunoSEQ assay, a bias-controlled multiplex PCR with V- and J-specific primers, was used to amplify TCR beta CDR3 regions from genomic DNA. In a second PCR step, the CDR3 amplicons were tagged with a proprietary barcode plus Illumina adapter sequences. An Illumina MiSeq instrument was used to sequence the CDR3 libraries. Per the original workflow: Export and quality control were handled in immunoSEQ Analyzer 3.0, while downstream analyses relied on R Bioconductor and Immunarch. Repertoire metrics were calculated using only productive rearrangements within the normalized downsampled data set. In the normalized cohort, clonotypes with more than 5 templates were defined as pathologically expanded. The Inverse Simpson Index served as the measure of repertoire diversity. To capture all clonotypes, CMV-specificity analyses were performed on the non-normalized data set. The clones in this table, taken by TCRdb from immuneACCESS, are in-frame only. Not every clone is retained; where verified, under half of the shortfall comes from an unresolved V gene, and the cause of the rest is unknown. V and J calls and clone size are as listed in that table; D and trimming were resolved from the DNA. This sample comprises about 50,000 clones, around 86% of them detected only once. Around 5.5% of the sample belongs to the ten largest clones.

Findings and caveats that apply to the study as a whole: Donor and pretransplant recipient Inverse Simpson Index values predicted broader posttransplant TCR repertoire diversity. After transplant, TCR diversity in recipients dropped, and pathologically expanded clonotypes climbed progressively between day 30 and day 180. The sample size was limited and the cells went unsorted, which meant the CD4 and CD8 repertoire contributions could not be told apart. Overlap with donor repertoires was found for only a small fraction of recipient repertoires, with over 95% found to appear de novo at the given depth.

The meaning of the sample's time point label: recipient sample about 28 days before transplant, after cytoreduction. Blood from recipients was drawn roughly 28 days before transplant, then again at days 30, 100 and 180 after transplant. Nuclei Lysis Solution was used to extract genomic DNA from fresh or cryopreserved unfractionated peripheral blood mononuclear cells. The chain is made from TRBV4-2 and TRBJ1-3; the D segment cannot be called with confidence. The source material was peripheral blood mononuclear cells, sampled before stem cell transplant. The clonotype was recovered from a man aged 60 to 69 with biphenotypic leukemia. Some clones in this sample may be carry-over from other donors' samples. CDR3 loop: CASSQEPSSGNTIYF. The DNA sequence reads TGTGCCAGCAGCCAAGAACCTTCCTCTGGAAACACCATATATTTT.